The clone carrying this T cell receptor (beta chain) was seen ten or more times. Its antigen is undetermined. If no ophthalmopathy progression occurred within 18 months, Graves' hyperthyroidism was stable. The sample comes from a study of T cells in Graves' hyperthyroidism and ophthalmopathy. Findings and limits, study-wide: Within blood appeared most thyroid clonotypes that had expanded above 0.001.

Trimming cost V 6 bases and J 7 bases, with 13 bases left between them. CDR3 length equals 13 residues. Germline CDR1 and CDR2: SGHAT and FQNNGV. Amplified regions were TCR beta CDR3 sequences from RNA transcripts. The TCR CDR3 first-round RT-PCR relied on the HTBI primer set. TCRdb processed the multiplex PCR reads anew with MiXCR; each CDR3 protein has one entry. The data show a few hundred thousand distinct CDR3 sequences, about 18% seen once. The J gene is TRBJ2-1, the V gene TRBV11-2, with D maybe TRBD2 (6 bases). The TCR sequence derives from a woman aged 45-59 years with Graves' hyperthyroidism. The source material was blood. The CDR3 region has the DNA TGTGCCAGCAGTTTGGGGGGAATAAATGAGCAGTTCTTC. It specifies CASSLGGINEQFF.